What follows are 5 T cell receptor beta chains derived from one specimen sequenced in a study of breast tumors, draining lymph nodes, adjacent tissues. Axillary draining lymph nodes of breast cancer patients supplied the node samples. TCRdb fed the multiplex PCR reads into MiXCR, producing one record per CDR3 protein. The sample has 150,000 to 200,000 distinct CDR3 sequences, approximately 30% seen once. The source material was axillary lymph node tissue. These receptors originate from a female donor with breast cancer. Some clones in this sample may be carry-over from other donors' samples.

The table lists this clonotype with many counts. This chain joins TRBV19 and TRBJ1-2; D gene ambiguous. The CDR3 is 11 residues long. In germline, CDR1 is LNHDA, CDR2 SQIVND (reference sequence). Trimming took off 3 bases at V and 4 bases at J, with 3 bases between the two ends. The CDR3 coding sequence is TGTGCCAGTAGTATTCTCTATGGCTACACCTTC. Its translation: CASSILYGYTF.

For this clonotype: Germline and junction disagree at one end, which may indicate a read error. The CDR3 here is CSARTSGSSGGYTF. As DNA, the CDR3 is TGCAGTGCTAGGACTAGCGGGAGCTCGGGGGGCTACACCTTT. The chain joins TRBV20-1 to TRBJ1-2, with D tentatively TRBD1 (6 bases). CDR1 is DFQATT and CDR2 is SNEGSKA in the germline V gene (reference sequence). CDR3 length equals 14 residues.

This clonotype has at least ten counts. The chain carries TRBV5-4 and TRBJ2-3, with TRBD1 as a possible D gene (5 bases). V lost 3 bases, J lost 2 bases, and 13 bases lay in between. Looked up from germline, CDR1 is SGHNT and CDR2 is YYREEE (reference sequence). CDR3 length equals 15 residues. The CDR3 nucleotides are TGTGCCAGCAGCTATCCCAGGGATGACACAGATACGCAGTATTTT. As protein: CASSYPRDDTDTQYF. Combining the CDR3 with reference TRBV5-4 and TRBJ2-3 gives the whole variable domain ETGVTQSPTHLIKTRGQQVTLRCSSQSGHNTVSWYQQALGQGPQFIFQYYREEENGRGNFPPRFSGLQFPNYSSELNVNALELDDSALYLCASSYPRDDTDTQYFGPGTRLTVL.

The rearrangement links TRBV13 to TRBJ2-3; 12 bases match TRBD2. After removal of 5 bases from V and 2 bases from J, the junction contained 14 bases not matched to a gene. This CDR3 is 19 amino acids long. Germline CDR1 and CDR2: PRHDT and FYEKMQ (reference sequence). This CDR3 is CASSPGLAGGPASTDTQYF. The CDR3, as DNA: TGTGCCAGCAGCCCGGGGCTAGCGGGAGGGCCGGCCTCCACAGATACGCAGTATTTT.

This clonotype was observed at least ten times. This chain joins TRBV29-1 and TRBJ1-2; TRBD1 matches at 10 bases. The ends lost 7 bases at V and 4 bases at J; junction bases unmatched: 6. Germline V gene data show CDR1 as SQVTM and CDR2 as ANQGSEA. This CDR3 is built from 13 residues. The CDR3 sequence is CSAETGGVYGYTF. CDR3 bases: TGCAGCGCCGAGACAGGGGGCGTCTATGGCTACACCTTC. The whole variable domain, remainder taken from reference TRBV29-1 and TRBJ1-2, is SAVISQKPSRDICQRGTSLTIQCQVDSQVTMMFWYRQQPGQSLTLIATANQGSEATYESGFVIDKFPISRPNLTFSTLTVSNMSPEDSSIYLCSAETGGVYGYTFGSGTRLTVV.